A selection of T cell receptor beta chains follows, all from one sample in a study of blood T cell repertoires in COVID-19. Some clones are missing from TCRdb's copy, which holds only in-frame ones; the method was immunoSEQ multiplex PCR. Here the sample spans roughly 250,000 clones, around 89% being singletons. The material sequenced was peripheral blood. The receptor set was obtained from a woman between 35 and 50 years old with acute or convalescent COVID-19. The CDR3 runs from the conserved cysteine through the conserved F or W. The order of the fields is J gene, clone size, D gene, V gene, CDR3 DNA, CDR3 protein. A D gene is named only where the DNA matches it firmly. Expanded clones get a size class; other rows say once, few or many, or leave the size out.

>TRBJ2-4|NA|NA|TRBV3-1/TRBV3-2
TGTGCCAGCAGCCAAGATGAGCACCCCGCGTCCAAAAACATTCAGTACTTC
CASSQDEHPASKNIQYF
>TRBJ1-2|few|NA|TRBV2
TGTGCCAGCAGCAAAGAGGTGACTCAGGGCAGTGTCTTCTATGGCTACACCTTC
CASSKEVTQGSVFYGYTF
>TRBJ1-5|NA|NA|TRBV19
TGTGCCACTGATACAGGGATGAGCAATCAGCCCCAGCATTTT
CATDTGMSNQPQHF
>TRBJ1-3|few|TRBD1|TRBV27
TGTGCCAGCAGAACAGGGGACAGCGGCTCTGGAAACACCATATATTTT
CASRTGDSGSGNTIYF
>TRBJ1-3|NA|NA|TRBV10-3
TGTGCCATCAGTGCATCAGGGCGCACTGGAAACACCATATATTTT
CAISASGRTGNTIYF
>TRBJ1-1|NA|NA|TRBV5-6
TGTGCCAGCAGCACCTATAGGGGAACTGAAGCTTTCTTT
CASSTYRGTEAFF
>TRBJ1-1|NA|NA|TRBV5-4
TGTGCCAGCAGCCTGTATCTGAACACTGAAGCTTTCTTT
CASSLYLNTEAFF
>TRBJ1-1|NA|TRBD1|TRBV2
TGTGCCAGCACCCAACAGGGGGTGAACACTGAAGCTTTCTTT
CASTQQGVNTEAFF
>TRBJ2-1|NA|NA|TRBV6-5
TGTGCCAGCAGTTCGTACCCCAGCTCCTACAATGAGCAGTTCTTC
CASSSYPSSYNEQFF
>TRBJ2-3|NA|TRBD1|TRBV6-4
TGTGCCAGCAGCGAAAACAGGGGAAGTACGCAGTATTTT
CASSENRGSTQYF
>TRBJ2-4|NA|NA|TRBV5-1
TGCGCCAGCAGCTTGGTCCTCGGCGGGTCCAAAAACATTCAGTACTTC
CASSLVLGGSKNIQYF
>TRBJ1-2|NA|NA|TRBV24-1
TGTGCCACCAGTGAGTCCCGCGACTATGGCTACACCTTC
CATSESRDYGYTF
>TRBJ2-1|NA|TRBD2|TRBV5-1
TGCGCCAGCAGCCGGCGACTAGCGGGGGGAGGGGAGCAGTTCTTC
CASSRRLAGGGEQFF
>TRBJ1-2|NA|NA|TRBV7-2
TGTGCCAGCAGCTCCTCCTGGGGGCAGGGCTATGGCTACACCTTC
CASSSSWGQGYGYTF
>TRBJ1-1|NA|NA|TRBV2
TGTGCCAGCAGGGACCCACCCGGGGGGTCGAACACTGAAGCTTTCTTT
CASRDPPGGSNTEAFF
>TRBJ1-2|NA|NA|TRBV19
TGTGCCAGTACCGTCGGCGACAGGACCTTCGGCTACACCTTC
CASTVGDRTFGYTF
>TRBJ1-6|once|TRBD1|TRBV7-2
TGTGCCAGCACAACGGGGACAGGGTACTCACCCCTCCACTTT
CASTTGTGYSPLHF
>TRBJ2-3|NA|NA|TRBV5-1
TGCGCCAGCAGCTTGGATAGTGGGAGAGATACGCAGTATTTT
CASSLDSGRDTQYF
>TRBJ1-1|NA|NA|TRBV7-9
TGTGCCAGCACCCCACCCCCGACAGGAGCGTCGGGCACTGAAGCTTTCTTT
CASTPPPTGASGTEAFF
>TRBJ1-1|NA|NA|TRBV28
TGTGCCAGCAGTTCCGCCGCGGGGGGGAACACTGAAGCTTTCTTT
CASSSAAGGNTEAFF
>TRBJ2-1|once|NA|TRBV5-1
TGCGCCAGCAGCTCGGACAGCGCCTACAATGAGCAGTTCTTC
CASSSDSAYNEQFF
>TRBJ1-1|NA|NA|TRBV4-2
TGTGCCAGCAGCCAAGAGGAGAGCAGGGCGGACACTGAAGCTTTCTTT
CASSQEESRADTEAFF
>TRBJ1-6|NA|NA|TRBV5-6
TGTGCCAGCAGCTTTATAAATTCACCCCTCCACTTT
CASSFINSPLHF
>TRBJ1-2|NA|TRBD1|TRBV4-1
TGCGCCAGCAGCCAAGATGACAGGGCGGGCTATGGCTACACCTTC
CASSQDDRAGYGYTF
>TRBJ1-2|NA|NA|TRBV9
TGTGCCAGCAATGAGGGGGTGCTCAACTATGGCTACACCTTC
CASNEGVLNYGYTF
>TRBJ2-3|NA|NA|TRBV7-8
TGTGCCAGCAGCTTAGTCACAGGGCGCACAGATACGCAGTATTTT
CASSLVTGRTDTQYF
>TRBJ2-3|NA|NA|TRBV7-2
TGTGCCAGCAGCTTAGCGCTGGGGGGGGCCAATACGCAGTATTTT
CASSLALGGANTQYF
>TRBJ2-3|NA|NA|TRBV5-1
TGCGCCAGCAGCCCTGGGGACTTCACAGATACGCAGTATTTT
CASSPGDFTDTQYF
>TRBJ2-1|NA|TRBD1|TRBV11-1
TGTGCCAGCAGCTTAAGACAGGGAGAGAATGAGCAGTTCTTC
CASSLRQGENEQFF
>TRBJ1-5|NA|TRBD1|TRBV6-4
TGTGCCAGTACGTCACAGGGGGCCATCAATCAGCCCCAGCATTTT
CASTSQGAINQPQHF
>TRBJ1-1|NA|TRBD1|TRBV19
TGTGCCAGTAGTATAGCTCAGGGGGTGAACACTGAAGCTTTCTTT
CASSIAQGVNTEAFF
>TRBJ1-2|once|NA|TRBV9
TGTGCCAGCAGCTACGACGGAGGGGGGGGAGGTGATGGCTACACCTTC
CASSYDGGGGGDGYTF
>TRBJ1-1|once|NA|TRBV9
TGTGCCAGCAGCCCCCAACAGGTTAGGGATGAAGCTTTCTTT
CASSPQQVRDEAFF
>TRBJ1-1|NA|NA|TRBV5-4
TGTGCCAGCAGCCCCGCCGGGTCAACCCCTGAAGCTTTCTTT
CASSPAGSTPEAFF
>TRBJ1-1|NA|NA|TRBV5-5
TGTGCCAGCAGCTCCCCAGGCGGGGACACTGAAGCTTTCTTT
CASSSPGGDTEAFF
>TRBJ2-5|NA|TRBD2|TRBV9
TGTGCCAGCAGCGTCGCGGGACTAGCGGGGGCTGCTGTGGAGACCCAGTACTTC
CASSVAGLAGAAVETQYF
>TRBJ2-1|NA|NA|TRBV6-5
TGTGCCAGCAGTTATAGGGGGTACAATGAGCAGTTCTTC
CASSYRGYNEQFF
>TRBJ2-1|NA|NA|TRBV6-5
TGTGCCAGCAGGTTACAGACCACCAATGAGCAGTTCTTC
CASRLQTTNEQFF
>TRBJ1-6|NA|NA|TRBV30
TGTGCCTGGAACGGGCCGGGATTCTATAATTCACCCCTCCACTTT
CAWNGPGFYNSPLHF
>TRBJ1-3|NA|NA|TRBV5-1
TGCGCCAGCAGCTTGGCCGAGGGTACAGGAAACACCATATATTTT
CASSLAEGTGNTIYF
>TRBJ1-5|NA|NA|TRBV9
TGTGCCAGCAGCGTAGCTGGGATGGGGGGACAGCCCCAGCATTTT
CASSVAGMGGQPQHF